This T cell receptor beta chain was recorded in a study of blood T cell repertoires in COVID-19. Overall study context: The United States, Italy and Spain were the sources of the acute and convalescent COVID-19 samples.

Per the germline V gene, CDR1 is KGHSH and CDR2 is LQKENI. V gave up 6 bases and J gave up 6 bases; unmatched junction bases: 7. CDR3 size: 15 residues. In the study's own analysis: Nucleated cell counts were estimated from reference gene primer amplification. Using immunoSEQ multiplex PCR, the repertoire was profiled, and TCRdb retains in-frame clones only, with some absent. That table is the source of V, J and clone size, and D and trimming were worked out from the DNA. The profile shows approximately 280,000 clones, 65% to 90% of them singletons. The specimen sequenced was peripheral blood. This TCR was recovered from a middle-aged man with active or convalescent COVID-19. This chain uses TRBV18 with TRBJ1-6; 8 positions match TRBD1. In nucleotides, the CDR3 is TGTGCCAGCTCTCTCGGGACAGGAGGTAATTCACCCCTCCACTTT. Translation gives CASSLGTGGNSPLHF.